The present TCR beta chain was sequenced within a study of lymphopenia after photon versus proton radiotherapy. Findings and limits, study-wide: Only patients who died were analyzed for survival; proton advantage is unproven. After the lymphocyte nadir, photon-treated repertoires showed oligoclonal expansion, especially of CD8+ Temra cells.

The table came from immunoSEQ multiplex PCR; TCRdb's copy has only in-frame clones and leaves some out. Of roughly 63,000 clones in the sample, roughly 84% are singletons; the top ten hold approximately 2%. In regard to this clone: Its specificity is unknown.

The trim removed 6 bases at V and 5 bases at J, leaving 10 bases unmatched. The CDR3 has 14 residues. Per the germline V gene, CDR1 is SGDLS and CDR2 is YYNGEE. The receptor was isolated from a man aged 55 to 70 with pancreatic cancer. The chain combines TRBV9 with TRBJ1-2, with 7 positions matching TRBD1. The sequencing used peripheral blood, collected from a patient treated with proton-based radiotherapy. The CDR3 nucleotides are TGTGCCAGCACCGAGGGCAGGGGGGGGTATGGCTACACCTTC. It encodes CASTEGRGGYGYTF.